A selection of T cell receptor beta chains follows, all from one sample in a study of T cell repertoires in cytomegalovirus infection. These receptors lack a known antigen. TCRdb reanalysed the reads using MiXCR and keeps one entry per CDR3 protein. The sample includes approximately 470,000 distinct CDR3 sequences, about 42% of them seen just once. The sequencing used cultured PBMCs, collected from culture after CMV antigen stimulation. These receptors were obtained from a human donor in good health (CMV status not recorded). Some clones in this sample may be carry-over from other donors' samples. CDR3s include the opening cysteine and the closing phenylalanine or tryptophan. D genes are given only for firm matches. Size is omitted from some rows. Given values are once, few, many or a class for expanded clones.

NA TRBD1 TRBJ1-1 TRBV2 TGTGCCAGCAGTGGGGGACAGTCCACTGAAGCTTTCTTT CASSGGQSTEAFF
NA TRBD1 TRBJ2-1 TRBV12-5 TGTGCTAGTGGTTTGGTGTTAGGACAGGGGTATGAGCAGTTCTTC CASGLVLGQGYEQFF
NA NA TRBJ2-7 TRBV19 TGTGCCAGTAGTATTACCGGAGCCGTCTACGAGCAGTACTTC CASSITGAVYEQYF
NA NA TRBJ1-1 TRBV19 TGTGCCAGTAGATGGGGGGAGGGGAGCACTGAAGCTTTCTTT CASRWGEGSTEAFF
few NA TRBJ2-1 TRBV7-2 TGTGCCAGCACCGCGACCTGGACGGAGCAGTTCTTC CASTATWTEQFF
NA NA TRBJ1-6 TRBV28 TGTGCCAGCAGTTCTTTATCGGGGTCTTCACCCCTCCACTTT CASSSLSGSSPLHF
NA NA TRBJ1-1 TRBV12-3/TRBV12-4 TGTGCCAGCACTACCGGGATGGAAGCTTTCTTT CASTTGMEAFF
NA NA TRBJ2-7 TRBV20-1 TGCAGTGCTAGAGTGCGCGGGATAGGCACCTACGAGCAGTACTTC CSARVRGIGTYEQYF
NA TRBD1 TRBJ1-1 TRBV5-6 TGTGCCAGCAGCTGGCTGACAGGGTCGGGTGAAGCTTTCTTT CASSWLTGSGEAFF
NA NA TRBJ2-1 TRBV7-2 TGTGCCAGCAGCTTGAGCCAGAACAATGAGCAGTTCTTC CASSLSQNNEQFF
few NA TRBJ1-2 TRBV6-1 TGTGCCAGCAGTGAAGATACTAGGACAACTAACTATGGCTACACCTTC CASSEDTRTTNYGYTF
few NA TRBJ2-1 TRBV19 TGTGCCAGTAGTGGGGCTAGCTACGATGAGCAGTTCTTC CASSGASYDEQFF
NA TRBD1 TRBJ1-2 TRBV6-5 TGTGCCAGCACCTTGGGACAGCGAATTGGCTACACCTTC CASTLGQRIGYTF
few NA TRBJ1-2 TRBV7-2 TGTGCCAGCAGCCTCGCGACGGGGCAAGTTGGCTACACCTTC CASSLATGQVGYTF
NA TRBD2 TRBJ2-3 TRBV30 TGTGCCTGGAGTGTAGGATTAGCGGGATCCGATACGCAGTATTTT CAWSVGLAGSDTQYF
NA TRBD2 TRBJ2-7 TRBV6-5 TGTGCCAGCAGTTACGGCGGGAGGGCCAAATACGAGCAGTACTTC CASSYGGRAKYEQYF
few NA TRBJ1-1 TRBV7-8 TGTGCCAGCAGCGCCCTGGAGGGGATCTACACTGAAGCTTTCTTT CASSALEGIYTEAFF
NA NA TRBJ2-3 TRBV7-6 TGTGCCAGCAGCCCGACAGCTACCCGCACAGATACGCAGTATTTT CASSPTATRTDTQYF
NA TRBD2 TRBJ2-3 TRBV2 TGTGCCAGCAGTGGTTTCCCTAGCGGGGTGGCAGATACGCAGTATTTT CASSGFPSGVADTQYF
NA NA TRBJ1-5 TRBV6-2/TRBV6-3 TGTGCCAGCAGTTACCGGAGGCAGCCCCAGCATTTT CASSYRRQPQHF
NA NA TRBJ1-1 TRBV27 TGTGCCAGCAGCCGATCGCGAGGGGGGAACACTGAAGCTTTCTTT CASSRSRGGNTEAFF
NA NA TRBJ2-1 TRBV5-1 TGCGCCAGCAGCTTGGCCCTACTGAGCTACAATGAGCAGTTCTTC CASSLALLSYNEQFF